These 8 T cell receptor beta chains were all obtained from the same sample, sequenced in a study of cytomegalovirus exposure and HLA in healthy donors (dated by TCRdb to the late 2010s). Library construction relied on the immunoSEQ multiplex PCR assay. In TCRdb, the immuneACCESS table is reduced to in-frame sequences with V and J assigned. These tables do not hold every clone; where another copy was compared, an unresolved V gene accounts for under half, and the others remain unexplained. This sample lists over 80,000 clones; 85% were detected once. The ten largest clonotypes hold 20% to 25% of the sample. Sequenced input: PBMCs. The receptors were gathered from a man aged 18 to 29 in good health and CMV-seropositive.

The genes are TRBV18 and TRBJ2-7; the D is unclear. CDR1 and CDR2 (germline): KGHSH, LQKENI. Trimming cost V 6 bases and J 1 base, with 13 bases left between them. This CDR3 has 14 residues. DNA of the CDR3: TGTGCCAGCTCCCCAAAAGCGCTGTCCTACGAGCAGTACTTC. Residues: CASSPKALSYEQYF. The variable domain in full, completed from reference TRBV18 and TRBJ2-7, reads NAGVMQNPRHLVRRRGQEARLRCSPMKGHSHVYWYRQLPEEGLKFMVYLQKENIIDESGMPKERFSAEFPKEGPSILRIQQVVRGDSAAYFCASSPKALSYEQYFGPGTRLTVT.

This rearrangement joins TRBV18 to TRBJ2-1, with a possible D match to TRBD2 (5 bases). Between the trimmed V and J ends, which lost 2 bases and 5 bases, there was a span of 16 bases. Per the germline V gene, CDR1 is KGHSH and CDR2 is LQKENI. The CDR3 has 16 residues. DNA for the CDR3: TGTGCCAGCTCACCAGATCAACTAGGCTTAAACAATGAGCAGTTCTTC. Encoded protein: CASSPDQLGLNNEQFF.

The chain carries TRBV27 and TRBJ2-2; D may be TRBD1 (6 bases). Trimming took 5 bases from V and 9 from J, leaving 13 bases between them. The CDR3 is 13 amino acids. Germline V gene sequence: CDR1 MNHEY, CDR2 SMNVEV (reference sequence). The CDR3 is CASSPDRLRELFF. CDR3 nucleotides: TGTGCCAGCAGTCCAGACAGGCTCCGGGAGCTGTTTTTT.

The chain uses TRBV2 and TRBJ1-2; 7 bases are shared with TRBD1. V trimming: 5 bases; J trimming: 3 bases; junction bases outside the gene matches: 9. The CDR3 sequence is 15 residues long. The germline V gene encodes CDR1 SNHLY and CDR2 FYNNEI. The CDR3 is CASSPQAGGYYGYTF. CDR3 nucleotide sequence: TGTGCCAGCAGTCCCCAAGCAGGGGGGTACTATGGCTACACCTTC.

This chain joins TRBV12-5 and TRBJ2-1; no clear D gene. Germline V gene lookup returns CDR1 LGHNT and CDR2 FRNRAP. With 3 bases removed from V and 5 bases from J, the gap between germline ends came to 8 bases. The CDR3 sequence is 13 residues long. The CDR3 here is CASGFVVNNEQFF. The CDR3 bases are TGTGCTAGTGGTTTCGTAGTGAACAATGAGCAGTTCTTC.

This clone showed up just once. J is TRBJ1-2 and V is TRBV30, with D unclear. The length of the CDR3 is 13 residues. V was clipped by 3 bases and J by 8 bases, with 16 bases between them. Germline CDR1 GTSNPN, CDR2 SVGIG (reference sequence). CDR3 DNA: TGTGCCTGGAGCAGACGGCAGGCGGGGGGCTACACCTTC. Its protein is CAWSRRQAGGYTF. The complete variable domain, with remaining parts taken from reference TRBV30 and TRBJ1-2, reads SQTIHQWPATLVQPVGSPLSLECTVEGTSNPNLYWYRQAAGRGLQLLFYSVGIGQISSEVPQNLSASRPQDRQFILSSKKLLLSDSGFYLCAWSRRQAGGYTFGSGTRLTVV.

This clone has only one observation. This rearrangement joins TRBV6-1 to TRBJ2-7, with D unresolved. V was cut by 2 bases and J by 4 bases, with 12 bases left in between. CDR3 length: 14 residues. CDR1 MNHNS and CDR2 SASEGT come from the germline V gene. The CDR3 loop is CASSEPTVRYEQYV. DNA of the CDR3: TGTGCCAGCAGTGAACCAACTGTCAGGTACGAGCAGTACGTC.

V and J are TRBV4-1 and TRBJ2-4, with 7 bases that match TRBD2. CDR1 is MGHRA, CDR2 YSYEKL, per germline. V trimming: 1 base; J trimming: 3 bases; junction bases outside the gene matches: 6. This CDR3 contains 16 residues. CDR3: CASSQGVTSVKNIQYF. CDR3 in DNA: TGCGCCAGCAGCCAAGGGGTCACTAGCGTCAAAAACATTCAGTACTTC.